This is a list of T cell receptor beta chains from one sample in a study of CD8+CD57+ T cells in acquired aplastic anemia. A single record per CDR3 protein comes from TCRdb applying MiXCR to the reads. The table lists about 40,000 distinct CDR3 sequences, 63% of them singletons. Input material: sorted CD4+, CD8+, or CD8+CD57+ T cells (not recorded which) from PBMCs. Receptor source: a human donor with aplastic anemia. The conserved cysteine and the conserved F or W are not part of the CDR3 here. D genes are given only for firm matches. Only some rows state a clone size, as once, few, many or a class for expanded clones.

V	D	size	J	CDR3
TRBV15	NA	NA	TRBJ1-6	ATSSVVDSPVSPLH
TRBV9	TRBD1	once	TRBJ1-1	ASSAGTGLRGAS
TRBV5-6	NA	many	TRBJ2-1	ASSLVHPNNEQF
TRBV19	NA	many	TRBJ1-2	ASSMPVTGGYGYT
TRBV20-1	NA	NA	TRBJ2-1	SAVRYEGNEQF
TRBV25-1	NA	NA	TRBJ1-2	ASSEYLSGGYT
TRBV25-1	NA	NA	TRBJ1-2	ASSTLGSNYGYT
TRBV5-1	TRBD1	NA	TRBJ1-1	ASSVGTGEMNTEAF
TRBV7-3	TRBD1	NA	TRBJ1-1	ASSLGTGTGPEAF
TRBV27	NA	NA	TRBJ1-2	ASMDRADYGYT
TRBV7-8	TRBD1	NA	TRBJ2-7	ASRYPPGQGAYEQY
TRBV7-3	TRBD2	NA	TRBJ2-3	ASSQREDADTQY
TRBV29-1	NA	NA	TRBJ1-1	SVAPGNTEAF
TRBV7-8	NA	NA	TRBJ2-1	ASSSPGYNEQF
TRBV20-1	TRBD1	many	TRBJ1-2	SARSGQGNYGYT
TRBV29-1	NA	NA	TRBJ2-1	SVESSRYNEQF
TRBV7-8	NA	NA	TRBJ1-1	ASSTQGPYTEAF
TRBV5-5	TRBD1	NA	TRBJ1-6	ASSLIGTGDSPLH
TRBV15	NA	NA	TRBJ2-1	ATRVSDNEQF
TRBV12-3/TRBV12-4	TRBD1	many	TRBJ1-1	ASSRGQGLEAF
TRBV2	NA	NA	TRBJ1-2	ASSVRGGYT
TRBV15	TRBD1	many	TRBJ2-7	ATRRQGESEQY
TRBV29-1	TRBD1	few	TRBJ2-3	SVDKGQGGWTDTQY
TRBV4-1	NA	many	TRBJ1-1	ASSQDSLNTEAF
TRBV19	TRBD2	NA	TRBJ2-1	ASRTPSGSYNEQF
TRBV19	NA	few	TRBJ2-5	ASSMLGREETQY
TRBV6-5	TRBD1	once	TRBJ1-2	ASSYADRGNNYGYT
TRBV2	TRBD1	NA	TRBJ1-1	ASSKDRGYTEAF
TRBV28	NA	many	TRBJ2-7	ASSFGSSYEQY
TRBV15	NA	NA	TRBJ2-3	AASSHYGDGRPADTQY
TRBV11-1	TRBD1	many	TRBJ1-6	ASSLFNLGQGASSYNSPLH
TRBV6-1	NA	many	TRBJ1-4	ASSPSVHRNEKLF
TRBV11-1	NA	NA	TRBJ2-1	ASSFSGRAYEQF
TRBV19	NA	NA	TRBJ1-6	ASSKQGLGNSPLH
TRBV9	TRBD1	once	TRBJ2-1	ASSGDRGGVNEQF
TRBV19	NA	NA	TRBJ1-1	ASGSTENTEAF
TRBV25-1	NA	NA	TRBJ1-1	ASSECLGSHTEAF
TRBV5-1	NA	NA	TRBJ2-7	ASSLTGPEQY
TRBV7-8	NA	NA	TRBJ2-7	ASSFRGPVGEQY
TRBV10-1	NA	NA	TRBJ1-2	ASPTGNYGYT